This entry describes one TCR beta chain. The sample originates from a study of blood T cell repertoires in COVID-19. V trimming: 5 bases; J trimming: 7 bases; junction bases outside the gene matches: 8. The CDR3 covers 15 residues. Looked up from germline, CDR1 is SEHNR and CDR2 is FQNEAQ (reference sequence). Assay: immunoSEQ multiplex PCR; the TCRdb copy retains only in-frame clones and omits some. The sample has under 150,000 clones; approximately 91% are singletons. The chain joins TRBV7-9 to TRBJ1-4; 9 positions agree with TRBD1. Input material: peripheral blood. The sequence came from a woman in her 70s who had recovered from COVID-19. The CDR3 is CASSPTGGAGEKLFF. CDR3 DNA sequence: TGTGCCAGCAGCCCAACAGGGGGCGCGGGTGAAAAACTGTTTTTT.